One and the same sample provided the 28 T cell receptor beta chains below, sequenced in a study of shared clonotypes between healthy human individuals. TCRdb's table, derived via immunoSEQ multiplex PCR, lists solely in-frame clones and lacks some. The profile shows around 500,000 clones, about 82% of them singletons. Source material: PBMCs. The receptors stem from a woman between 40 and 55 years old in good health. Some clones in this sample may be carry-over from other donors' samples.

The V call is TRBV6-5, the J call TRBJ2-1; 9 nucleotides match TRBD2. The CDR3 loop spans 15 amino acids. The junction had 2 bases not matched to a gene; V was cut back by 2 bases and J by 3 bases. Germline loops: CDR1 MNHEY, CDR2 SVGAGI. The CDR3 is CASSYSSGGYNEQFF. The CDR3 nucleotides read TGTGCCAGCAGTTACAGTAGCGGGGGCTACAATGAGCAGTTCTTC.

The chain links TRBV23-1 to TRBJ1-5; D is uncertain. TRBV23-1 is known as an ORF, though its function is uncertain. Deletions cut 0 bases from V and 0 bases from J, with 12 bases between. The CDR3 totals 17 residues. The CDR3 region has the DNA TGCGCCAGCAGTCAATCGGAGATTCTTAGTAGCAATCAGCCCCAGCATTTT. This encodes CASSQSEILSSNQPQHF.

The chain combines TRBV7-6 with TRBJ2-7; TRBD2 aligns across 8 bases. The V gene's germline CDR1 is SGHVS and CDR2 FNYEAQ. J gave up 2 bases and V 5 bases, and 14 bases lay outside the gene matches. This CDR3 comprises 17 residues. The CDR3 sequence: CASSILAGGPGAYEQYF. DNA of the CDR3: TGTGCCAGCAGCATCCTGGCGGGAGGCCCAGGGGCCTACGAGCAGTACTTC. The full variable domain, in which reference TRBV7-6 and TRBJ2-7 provide the parts outside the CDR3, is GAGVSQSPRYKVTKRGQDVALRCDPISGHVSLYWYRQALGQGPEFLTYFNYEAQQDKSGLPNDRFSAERPEGSISTLTIQRTEQRDSAMYRCASSILAGGPGAYEQYFGPGTRLTVT.

The rearrangement uses TRBV7-9 and TRBJ2-1, with D possibly TRBD2 on 6 matching bases. From germline, CDR1 is SEHNR and CDR2 FQNEAQ (reference sequence). V was trimmed by 10 bases and J by 5 bases, leaving 12 bases between them. The CDR3 contains 12 residues. The DNA of the CDR3 is TGTGCCACCAGTTGGAGGGACAATGAGCAGTTCTTC. It specifies CATSWRDNEQFF.

As to this clone: The identical CDR3 is also encoded by other nucleotide sequences in the sample. The rearrangement joins TRBV5-1 to TRBJ2-5; possible D gene TRBD1, 6 bases. CDR3 length: 13 amino acids. From germline, CDR1 is SGHRS and CDR2 YFSETQ. The V end lost 4 bases, the J end lost 2 bases, and 9 bases lay between the germline ends. The CDR3 sequence: CASSRDNQETQYF. CDR3 DNA: TGCGCCAGCAGCCGGGACAATCAAGAGACCCAGTACTTC.

Only one count was recorded for this clone. The junction shows a germline mismatch at one end, possibly a read error. Here the CDR3 DNA reads TGTGCCTGGCGGAAGGGGACAGGGTTGTTGAACACTGAAGCTCTCTTT. Translating gives CAWRKGTGLLNTEALF. V gene TRBV30 combines with J gene TRBJ1-1, with 9 bases matching TRBD1. The CDR3 runs to 16 residues. Germline CDR1 is GTSNPN and CDR2 is SVGIG (reference sequence).

This chain joins TRBV7-2 and TRBJ2-7, with D perhaps TRBD1 (5 bases). From germline, CDR1 is SGHTA and CDR2 FQGNSA. The CDR3 extends over 14 amino acids. The ends were cut back, 5 bases at V and 5 bases at J, with 16 bases in the middle. CDR3 sequence reads: CASSPTTRVHEQYF. CDR3 coding DNA: TGTGCCAGCAGCCCCACTACCAGGGTCCACGAGCAGTACTTC.

The chain links TRBV9 to TRBJ2-1, with 9 bases aligning to TRBD2. V shed 4 bases and J 3 bases; nucleotides not matched to a gene: 8. CDR1 and CDR2 (germline): SGDLS, YYNGEE. The CDR3 is made up of 16 amino acids. This chain's CDR3 is CASSPKRTSVYNEQFF. CDR3 nucleotide sequence: TGTGCCAGCAGCCCAAAACGGACTAGCGTCTACAATGAGCAGTTCTTC. The full variable domain, completed using reference TRBV9 and TRBJ2-1, is DSGVTQTPKHLITATGQRVTLRCSPRSGDLSVYWYQQSLDQGLQFLIQYYNGEERAKGNILERFSAQQFPDLHSELNLSSLELGDSALYFCASSPKRTSVYNEQFFGPGTRLTVL.

This chain joins TRBV6-6 and TRBJ1-1; no reliable D call. The germline V and J ends were trimmed by 4 bases and 5 bases, with 11 bases remaining between them. This CDR3 is 13 amino acids long. Germline assignment: CDR1 MNHNY and CDR2 SVGAGI (reference sequence). CDR3 coding DNA: TGTGCCAGCAGTTTGGCCATTGGAACTGAAGCTTTCTTT. It is translated as CASSLAIGTEAFF.

The sample holds a few counts of this clone. The V gene is TRBV5-6, the J gene TRBJ2-3, with D possibly matching TRBD1 (9 bases). Looked up from germline, CDR1 is SGHDT and CDR2 is YYEEEE. V shed 0 bases and J shed 5 bases, with 19 bases lying between them. The CDR3 length is 17 residues. The CDR3 reads CASSLGLAGTGRDTQYF. The CDR3 bases are TGTGCCAGCAGCTTGGGTTTAGCGGGGACAGGGCGAGATACGCAGTATTTT.

This chain uses TRBV7-8 with TRBJ1-4; D unclear. The CDR3 loop spans 15 amino acids. Trimming left V 7 bases short and J 8 bases short, with 20 bases between. In germline, CDR1 is SGHVS, CDR2 FQNEAQ. The CDR3: CASTHRRIRGEKLFF. CDR3 DNA: TGTGCCAGCACCCACCGAAGGATAAGAGGCGAAAAACTGTTTTTT.

The chain employs TRBV29-1 and TRBJ2-1, with D possibly being TRBD1 (6 bases). The CDR3 has 14 residues. The V and J ends lost 5 bases and 4 bases respectively, with 15 bases between them. The germline V gene has CDR1 SQVTM and CDR2 ANQGSEA. The CDR3 region is CSVHLWTAYNEQFF. CDR3 coding DNA: TGCAGCGTTCACCTGTGGACAGCTTACAATGAGCAGTTCTTC.

About this clone itself: This specimen includes other DNA sequences encoding the same CDR3. The chain recombines TRBV27 with TRBJ2-1, with D perhaps assigned TRBD1 or TRBD2 (5 bases each). The CDR3 covers 13 residues. V lost 6 bases to trimming and J lost 3 bases, with 9 bases between them. CDR1 is MNHEY and CDR2 is SMNVEV in the germline V gene (reference sequence). CDR3 sequence (DNA): TGTGCCAGCAGGTGGGACCGCTACAATGAGCAGTTCTTC. Its translation: CASRWDRYNEQFF.

This chain links TRBV5-1 with TRBJ2-3; TRBD2 matches at 7 bases. After removal of 4 bases from V and 4 bases from J, the junction contained 15 bases not matched to a gene. This CDR3 region has 17 residues. In germline, CDR1 is SGHRS, CDR2 YFSETQ. CDR3 nucleotide sequence: TGCGCCAGCAGCAAAGGGAGTGCGGGAGACCCCCCAGATACGCAGTATTTT. Translation: CASSKGSAGDPPDTQYF.

The chain uses TRBV11-2 and TRBJ2-6; D not resolved. The CDR3 is 16 amino acids. Per the germline V gene, CDR1 is SGHAT and CDR2 is FQNNGV. V was trimmed by 0 bases and J by 3 bases, leaving 9 bases between them. CDR3 region: CASSLDPGVGANVLTF. The CDR3 DNA sequence: TGTGCCAGCAGCTTAGATCCTGGGGTTGGGGCCAACGTCCTGACTTTC. Filled out from reference TRBV11-2 and TRBJ2-6, the complete variable domain reads EAGVAQSPRYKIIEKRQSVAFWCNPISGHATLYWYQQILGQGPKLLIQFQNNGVVDDSQLPKDRFSAERLKGVDSTLKIQPAKLEDSAVYLCASSLDPGVGANVLTFGAGSRLTVL.

The chain's CDR3 is CASSKGARETQYF. The CDR3 bases are TGTGCCAGCAGTAAGGGGGCTCGGGAGACCCAGTACTTC. The rearrangement joins TRBV27 to TRBJ2-5; 7 bases fit TRBD1. CDR3 length equals 13 residues. Trimming took 5 bases from V and 5 from J; bases not matched to a gene: 5. The germline V gene has CDR1 MNHEY and CDR2 SMNVEV (reference sequence).

V usage is TRBV28 and J usage is TRBJ1-4; D perhaps matches TRBD1 (5 bases). Trimming left V 6 bases short and J 6 bases short, with 8 bases between. The CDR3 runs 12 residues. Per germline, CDR1 MDHEN and CDR2 SYDVKM. The CDR3 is CASSRGYEKLFF. The CDR3 bases are TGTGCCAGCAGCCGGGGCTATGAAAAACTGTTTTTT.

The chain has TRBV7-2 and TRBJ1-1; unclear D gene. Germline V gene data show CDR1 as SGHTA and CDR2 as FQGNSA. The CDR3 runs to 13 residues. The V gene lost 3 bases and the J gene lost 1 base, with 6 bases spanning the gap. DNA for the CDR3: TGTGCCAGCAGCTTTTGGGGGAACACTGAAGCTTTCTTT. Translated, it gives CASSFWGNTEAFF.

V and J are TRBV10-3 and TRBJ2-5; 8 bases agree with TRBD2. Looked up from germline, CDR1 is ENHRY and CDR2 is SYGVKD. The V segment lost 0 bases and the J segment 4 bases; nucleotides outside the gene matches: 7. The CDR3 is 16 amino acids. The CDR3 region has the DNA TGTGCCATCAGTGAGTCCCGGCTAGCGGGTGGAGAGACCCAGTACTTC. It specifies CAISESRLAGGETQYF.

The rearrangement joins TRBV7-2 to TRBJ1-1; D gene unclear. CDR3 length: 13 amino acids. Per germline, CDR1 SGHTA and CDR2 FQGNSA. V lost 1 base and J lost 3, with 6 bases in between. CDR3 sequence reads: CASSLVGDTEAFF. The CDR3 nucleotides read TGTGCCAGCAGCTTAGTTGGGGACACTGAAGCTTTCTTT.

The J gene is TRBJ2-7, the V gene TRBV4-3, with D maybe TRBD1 (5 bases). V lost 5 bases to trimming and J lost 4 bases, with 18 bases between them. The CDR3 has 15 residues. Germline CDR1 reads LGHNA; CDR2 reads YSLEER. Here the CDR3 reads CASSKTAFEFYEQYF. CDR3 nucleotides: TGCGCCAGCAGCAAGACAGCCTTCGAATTTTACGAGCAGTACTTC.

DNA of the CDR3: TGTGCCACCAGCAGACTTACAGGGAGGGAGACCCAGTACTTC. This gives the protein CATSRLTGRETQYF. The chain employs TRBV15 and TRBJ2-5, with D perhaps being TRBD1 or TRBD2 (6 bases each). From germline, CDR1 is LNHNV and CDR2 YYDKDF (reference sequence). The CDR3 length is 14 residues. V lost 2 bases, J lost 5 bases, and 12 bases lay in between.

This clone occurred once. The J gene is TRBJ2-3, the V gene TRBV5-1; 11 bases align to TRBD2. This CDR3 is built from 17 residues. V was clipped by 4 bases and J by 4 bases; unmatched bases: 11. Germline V CDR1 and CDR2: SGHRS, YFSETQ. CDR3 nucleotides: TGCGCCAGCAGCAGCTCACTAGCGGGAGAGCTCTCAGATACGCAGTATTTT. Protein sequence: CASSSSLAGELSDTQYF.

Comment on this clone: The same CDR3 arises from other DNA sequences in this sample as well. This CDR3 reads CASSYGQGGNTIYF. DNA for the CDR3: TGTGCCAGCAGTTACGGACAGGGTGGAAACACCATATATTTT. V gene TRBV6-5 combines with J gene TRBJ1-3; 8 bases agree with TRBD1. Trimming cost V 2 bases and J 3 bases; bases outside gene matches: 0. Germline CDR1 MNHEY, CDR2 SVGAGI. The CDR3 spans 14 residues.

The rearrangement uses TRBV11-2 and TRBJ2-7; D not resolved. V lost 5 bases, J lost 4 bases, and 18 bases lay in between. This CDR3 region has 15 residues. Germline lookup yields CDR1 SGHAT and CDR2 FQNNGV. The DNA of the CDR3 is TGTGCCAGCAGCCTCACCCGGGTGACTTCTTACGAGCAGTACTTC. It translates to CASSLTRVTSYEQYF.

This clone occurred a few times. V is TRBV10-3 and J is TRBJ1-1; 7 bases map to TRBD1. With V trimmed by 6 bases and J by 7 bases, 8 bases remained unmatched. The germline gives CDR1 ENHRY, CDR2 SYGVKD. The CDR3 spans 13 residues. CDR3 sequence reads: CAIRRDRSYEAFF. The CDR3 DNA sequence: TGTGCCATCAGGCGGGACAGATCCTATGAAGCTTTCTTT.

This chain links TRBV6-1 with TRBJ2-1, with 11 bases identical to TRBD2. Unmatched junction bases numbered 10, after V lost 3 bases and J lost 0 bases. Germline values: CDR1 MNHNS, CDR2 SASEGT. The CDR3 is 19 amino acids. The CDR3, as DNA: TGTGCCAGCAGTGACCCTGGGACTAGCGGACATTACTCCTACAATGAGCAGTTCTTC. Translated, it gives CASSDPGTSGHYSYNEQFF.

This clone was observed once. This chain uses TRBV4-1 with TRBJ1-4; unclear D gene. CDR3 length: 16 amino acids. CDR1 MGHRA and CDR2 YSYEKL come from the germline V gene. V shed 2 bases and J shed 4 bases, with 14 bases lying between them. The CDR3, as DNA: TGCGCCAGCAGCCAACCTATGACACTGCTTAATGAAAAACTGTTTTTT. Protein sequence: CASSQPMTLLNEKLFF.